The 8 T cell receptor beta chains listed next were all sequenced from one sample in a study of OX40 agonist ivuxolimab in advanced cancers. Repertoires were generated with immunoSEQ multiplex PCR, while TCRdb's copy carries only in-frame clones and drops some. The sample includes under 45,000 clones, roughly 80% of them seen just once. Sequencing used CD4+ or CD8+ T cells sorted from blood, obtained in a trial of the OX40 agonist ivuxolimab. The source of these receptors is an adult with an advanced solid tumor such as melanoma, head and neck, liver or kidney cancer.

The V gene is TRBV7-3, the J gene TRBJ2-3, with a weak D call TRBD2 (6 bases). From germline, CDR1 is SGHTA and CDR2 FQGTGA. Trimming left V 5 bases short and J 1 base short, with 13 bases between. CDR3 length: 15 amino acids. The CDR3 spells CASSPRASGTDTQYF. CDR3 bases: TGTGCCAGCAGCCCGCGCGCTAGCGGCACAGATACGCAGTATTTT.

V usage is TRBV19 and J usage is TRBJ2-5; tentative D call: TRBD1 (5 bases). In germline, CDR1 is LNHDA, CDR2 SQIVND (reference sequence). V lost 5 bases and J lost 4, with 23 bases in between. This CDR3 comprises 17 residues. As DNA, the CDR3 is TGTGCCAGTAGTCCAGAGCGAAGGGGTGGGGTTGGAGAGACCCAGTACTTC. Residues: CASSPERRGGVGETQYF.

The chain has TRBV10-2 and TRBJ2-1, with a tentative D call TRBD2 (6 bases). The germline V gene encodes CDR1 WSHSY and CDR2 SAAADI. V was trimmed by 2 bases and J by 4 bases, leaving 12 bases between them. The CDR3 spans 15 residues. The DNA for the CDR3 is TGCGCCAGCAGTGAGCGGCGGGGACCTTACAATGAGCAGTTCTTC. Its protein product is CASSERRGPYNEQFF.

This clone showed up just once. In DNA, the CDR3 is TGTGCCAGCAGCTTTCGGGCAGGGGTATTGGACGAGCAGTACTTC. Protein product: CASSFRAGVLDEQYF. This rearrangement joins TRBV11-2 to TRBJ2-7; tentative D call: TRBD1 (6 bases). This CDR3 spans 15 amino acids. Germline V gene sequence: CDR1 SGHAT, CDR2 FQNNGV. V was shortened by 3 bases and J by 5 bases, with 17 bases between the two germline ends.

This chain connects TRBV5-1 to TRBJ2-5; 11 nucleotides align to TRBD2. The CDR3 runs to 17 residues. Germline trimming cut 4 bases from V and 1 base from J; bases unmatched to any gene: 9. Germline V gene sequence: CDR1 SGHRS, CDR2 YFSETQ. Here the CDR3 DNA reads TGCGCCAGCAGCAGGGGGACTAGCGGAGGAAGCCAAGAGACCCAGTACTTC. Its translation: CASSRGTSGGSQETQYF.

This chain links TRBV5-1 with TRBJ2-3; D may match TRBD1 or TRBD2 (5 bases each). This CDR3 is 15 amino acids long. With 0 bases removed from V and 0 bases from J, the gap between germline ends came to 8 bases. Germline V gene lookup returns CDR1 SGHRS and CDR2 YFSETQ. CDR3 residues: CASSLAWGSTDTQYF. The CDR3 nucleotides are TGCGCCAGCAGCTTGGCCTGGGGGAGCACAGATACGCAGTATTTT.

The chain recombines TRBV9 with TRBJ2-7; 11 nucleotides agree with TRBD2. V trimming: 4 bases; J trimming: 2 bases; junction bases outside the gene matches: 5. This CDR3 is built from 15 residues. Germline V CDR1 and CDR2: SGDLS, YYNGEE. The CDR3 loop reads CASSFGLAGTYEQYF. Written as DNA, the CDR3 is TGTGCCAGCAGCTTCGGACTAGCGGGTACCTACGAGCAGTACTTC.

The rearrangement links TRBV7-3 to TRBJ1-6, with D unclear. Deletions cut 1 base from V and 8 bases from J, with 6 bases between. CDR1 is SGHTA and CDR2 is FQGTGA in the germline V gene. There are 13 residues in the CDR3. CDR3 DNA sequence: TGTGCCAGCAGCTTAAGGGCCCATTCACCCCTCCACTTT. This encodes CASSLRAHSPLHF.